The TCR beta chain under discussion was sequenced for a study of shared clonotypes between healthy human individuals. Study-wide results and caveats: There were few donors, and this limited the genetic and exposure-history diversity represented.

The data were produced by immunoSEQ multiplex PCR, yet TCRdb's version contains in-frame clones alone and is incomplete. The table includes around 1.6 million clones, roughly 98% detected once. Germline CDR1 and CDR2: SQVTM and ANQGSEA. The V and J ends lost 7 bases and 6 bases, in that order; junction bases with no gene match: 3. This CDR3 contains 11 residues. On this clone: Its antigen is currently unknown.

The rearrangement joins TRBV29-1 to TRBJ2-1, with TRBD1 matching 7 bases. Sequencing was performed on naive CD4+ T cells sorted from blood. Subset: CD45RA+ positively selected. The TCR sequence derives from a man younger than 40 in good health. CDR3 region: CSEGAFNEQFF. DNA of the CDR3: TGCAGCGAGGGGGCGTTCAATGAGCAGTTCTTC.